A selection of T cell receptor beta chains follows, all from one sample in a study of neoadjuvant anti-PD-1 for oral cavity cancer. The assay was immunoSEQ multiplex PCR, and TCRdb's table has in-frame clones only and misses some. Among about 14,000 clones listed, about 64% were seen once. The specimen comprised PBMCs, sampled before nivolumab (anti-PD-1) treatment. All receptors come from a person between 35 and 79 years old with oral cavity squamous cell carcinoma. The conserved cysteine and the conserved F or W are not part of the CDR3 here. Clone size, where shown, is once, few, many, or a class for clones that have expanded.

clone size: .
J gene: TRBJ2-7
V gene: TRBV2
CDR3 protein: ASSETQGAYEQY

clone size: .
J gene: TRBJ1-2
V gene: TRBV5-6
CDR3 protein: ASSLRDGGRTNYGYT

clone size: .
J gene: TRBJ1-1
V gene: TRBV5-4
CDR3 protein: ASSSTTATEAF

clone size: .
J gene: TRBJ2-5
V gene: TRBV6-5
CDR3 protein: ASSYSQGWETQY

clone size: .
J gene: TRBJ2-1
V gene: TRBV19
CDR3 protein: ASSPSYNEQF

clone size: .
J gene: TRBJ2-7
V gene: TRBV11-3
CDR3 protein: ASSSRGEDYEQY

clone size: .
J gene: TRBJ1-2
V gene: TRBV6-5
CDR3 protein: ASSYGPAGYT

clone size: .
J gene: TRBJ2-7
V gene: TRBV7-8
CDR3 protein: ASSRASYEQY

clone size: .
J gene: TRBJ2-4
V gene: TRBV29-1
CDR3 protein: SVARGNKNIQY

clone size: few
J gene: TRBJ2-7
V gene: TRBV19
CDR3 protein: ASTPRPPYEQY

clone size: .
J gene: TRBJ1-3
V gene: TRBV19
CDR3 protein: AARDSSGNTIY

clone size: once
J gene: TRBJ2-4
V gene: TRBV6-1
CDR3 protein: ASTLYEGPKNIQY

clone size: .
J gene: TRBJ1-5
V gene: TRBV27
CDR3 protein: ASSLNSFSNQPQH

clone size: .
J gene: TRBJ2-7
V gene: TRBV27
CDR3 protein: ASSLSSTYEQY

clone size: .
J gene: TRBJ2-7
V gene: TRBV9
CDR3 protein: ASSGGSRIISEQY

clone size: .
J gene: TRBJ2-5
V gene: TRBV6-5
CDR3 protein: ASSSDRGRRETQY

clone size: .
J gene: TRBJ2-5
V gene: TRBV4-1
CDR3 protein: ASSQGQTQEETQY

clone size: .
J gene: TRBJ2-1
V gene: TRBV7-8
CDR3 protein: ASSSLGGGNEQF

clone size: .
J gene: TRBJ2-1
V gene: TRBV30
CDR3 protein: AWSELAGTYNEQF

clone size: .
J gene: TRBJ1-1
V gene: TRBV27
CDR3 protein: ASSLTGGWKAF

clone size: few
J gene: TRBJ1-1
V gene: TRBV7-9
CDR3 protein: ASSLRDLNTEAF

clone size: .
J gene: TRBJ1-2
V gene: TRBV10-2
CDR3 protein: ASSDPPGTGPYGYT

clone size: few
J gene: TRBJ2-2
V gene: TRBV5-1
CDR3 protein: ASSPELAGGVGELF

clone size: once
J gene: TRBJ2-5
V gene: TRBV29-1
CDR3 protein: SVANRGRGETQY

clone size: .
J gene: TRBJ1-5
V gene: TRBV18
CDR3 protein: ASSSQGANQPQH

clone size: .
J gene: TRBJ2-5
V gene: TRBV7-6
CDR3 protein: ASSLGRAGETQY

clone size: few
J gene: TRBJ1-1
V gene: TRBV29-1
CDR3 protein: SAGQGGGGNTEAF

clone size: .
J gene: TRBJ2-3
V gene: TRBV9
CDR3 protein: ASSVVTGDFPATDTQY

clone size: .
J gene: TRBJ1-6
V gene: TRBV14
CDR3 protein: ASSQGRRAGINSPLH

clone size: .
J gene: TRBJ2-1
V gene: TRBV28
CDR3 protein: ASSPGGGWGGEQF

clone size: .
J gene: TRBJ2-1
V gene: TRBV7-3
CDR3 protein: ASSSGPLNEQF

clone size: .
J gene: TRBJ2-7
V gene: TRBV11-2
CDR3 protein: ASSLEVQGYEQY

clone size: .
J gene: TRBJ1-5
V gene: TRBV5-1
CDR3 protein: ASRLQVNQPQH

clone size: .
J gene: TRBJ2-1
V gene: TRBV29-1
CDR3 protein: SVGIAGGTDEQF

clone size: .
J gene: TRBJ2-7
V gene: TRBV21-1
CDR3 protein: ASRKKVGTYEQY

clone size: .
J gene: TRBJ2-3
V gene: TRBV9
CDR3 protein: ASSELAGAGDTQY

clone size: .
J gene: TRBJ2-1
V gene: TRBV7-8
CDR3 protein: ASSLAGGNNEQF

clone size: .
J gene: TRBJ1-3
V gene: TRBV29-1
CDR3 protein: SALLQGYGNTIY

clone size: .
J gene: TRBJ2-5
V gene: TRBV4-1
CDR3 protein: ASSQDGAGTETQY

clone size: few
J gene: TRBJ1-3
V gene: TRBV9
CDR3 protein: ASSALMKSSGNTIY

clone size: .
J gene: TRBJ2-3
V gene: TRBV5-1
CDR3 protein: ASSFGRGGQDTQY